This entry describes one TCR beta chain. Assay: immunoSEQ multiplex PCR; the TCRdb copy retains only in-frame clones and omits some. This table has approximately 170,000 clones, approximately 84% appearing once. The data were obtained in a study of blood T cell repertoires in COVID-19. Study in general: Sources were T cells, B-cell-depleted T cells, or PBMCs; the material itself was cDNA or gDNA.

V lost 6 bases and J lost 2, with 14 bases in between. Germline CDR1 is MGHDK and CDR2 is SYGVNS. This CDR3 region has 15 residues. This receptor was identified in a man aged 35 to 55 who had recovered from COVID-19. V and J are TRBV25-1 and TRBJ1-5; D possibly corresponds to TRBD1 (6 bases). Sequencing was performed on peripheral blood. The CDR3 reads CASSPDRFGNQPQHF. CDR3 coding DNA: TGTGCCAGCAGCCCCGACAGGTTTGGCAATCAGCCCCAGCATTTT.